These 18 T cell receptor beta chains share one sample of origin, sequenced in a study of follicular helper T cells after annual influenza vaccination. The time point is: 2015-2016 season, 7 days after influenza vaccination. Here immunoSEQ multiplex PCR was the method, and the copy in TCRdb shows in-frame clones only, minus some. Counted here are about 10,000 clones, approximately 78% occurring once; the ten biggest clones make up 0.47%. The sample here was CXCR5+ CD38- circulating T follicular helper cells from blood, taken 7 days after influenza vaccination. As to subset: circulating Tfh, non-naive CD4+CXCR5+PD-1+ (ICOS+CD38+ or ICOS-CD38-). These receptor sequences come from an adult who received the influenza vaccine.

The chain uses TRBV27 and TRBJ2-7, with D unresolved. The CDR3 has 16 amino acids. Germline V gives CDR1 MNHEY, CDR2 SMNVEV (reference sequence). The V gene lost 2 bases and the J gene lost 2 bases, with 16 bases spanning the gap. The CDR3 region is CASSLIFLGRPYEQYF. As DNA, the CDR3 is TGTGCCAGCAGTTTAATTTTTTTGGGAAGGCCCTACGAGCAGTACTTC.

In its sample, this clone was seen a few times. This chain joins TRBV5-4 and TRBJ2-7; D call uncertain. The V gene lost 3 bases and the J gene lost 0 bases, with 7 bases spanning the gap. The CDR3 spans 13 residues. Germline V gives CDR1 SGHNT, CDR2 YYREEE (reference sequence). CDR3 DNA sequence: TGTGCCAGCAGCTCCATAGTCTCCTACGAGCAGTACTTC. Residues: CASSSIVSYEQYF.

Note on this clone: Other nucleotide sequences in the sample specify the same CDR3. The chain recombines TRBV4-3 with TRBJ1-3; D remains ambiguous. The germline CDR1 and CDR2 sequences are LGHNA and YSLEER. This CDR3 contains 16 residues. Trimming removed 0 bases from V and 0 bases from J, with 9 bases in between. The CDR3: CASSQDLTSSGNTIYF. Here the CDR3 DNA reads TGCGCCAGCAGCCAAGATTTAACCAGCTCTGGAAACACCATATATTTT.

The chain employs TRBV6-1 and TRBJ1-1; D is unresolved. V was trimmed by 5 bases and J by 5 bases, leaving 18 bases between them. This CDR3 is 15 amino acids long. Germline V CDR1 and CDR2: MNHNS, SASEGT. CDR3 residues: CASSPPGVGRTEAFF. The DNA for the CDR3 is TGTGCCAGCAGTCCCCCCGGGGTAGGGAGGACTGAAGCTTTCTTT.

J is TRBJ1-3 and V is TRBV23-1; D may be TRBD1 (5 bases). TRBV23-1 has ORF status, its function being uncertain. The CDR3 is 17 amino acids. V lost 4 bases to trimming and J lost 7 bases, with 23 bases between them. The CDR3 spells CASSPVTGTQAWNTIYF. The CDR3 DNA is TGCGCCAGCAGTCCCGTTACCGGGACGCAGGCTTGGAACACCATATATTTT.

The V and J genes are TRBV4-3 and TRBJ2-3, with 7 bases lining up with TRBD2. J gave up 5 bases and V 2 bases, and 7 bases lay outside the gene matches. The V gene's germline CDR1 is LGHNA and CDR2 YSLEER. The CDR3 has 15 residues. CDR3 DNA: TGCGCCAGCAGCCAAAAGCGGGGTGTGGTAGATACGCAGTATTTT. Encoded protein: CASSQKRGVVDTQYF.

The chain links TRBV4-2 to TRBJ2-7; TRBD1 or TRBD2 may be the D gene (6 bases each). Germline V lookup: CDR1 LGHNA, CDR2 YNFKEQ. V was clipped by 1 base and J by 5 bases, with 15 bases between them. The CDR3 sequence is 15 residues long. As DNA, the CDR3 is TGTGCCAGCAGCCAAGGACCGGGGGCCCAACACGAGCAGTACTTC. Translating it yields CASSQGPGAQHEQYF.

This sequence joins TRBV4-1 and TRBJ2-6; weak D call: TRBD1 (6 bases). V dropped 2 bases and J dropped 0 bases, with 8 bases sitting between them. The CDR3 covers 16 residues. CDR1 MGHRA and CDR2 YSYEKL come from the germline V gene. CDR3 sequence: CASSQLQGSGANVLTF. The CDR3 DNA follows: TGCGCCAGCAGCCAACTACAGGGCTCTGGGGCCAACGTCCTGACTTTC.

This sequence joins TRBV5-1 and TRBJ2-7; D is unresolved. Per the germline V gene, CDR1 is SGHRS and CDR2 is YFSETQ. Trimming cost V 1 base and J 0 bases, with 11 bases left between them. This CDR3 spans 15 amino acids. The CDR3 DNA reads TGCGCCAGCAGCTTGACGGCAGGAAGCTCCTACGAGCAGTACTTC. Translating it yields CASSLTAGSSYEQYF.

This rearrangement joins TRBV7-9 to TRBJ1-4; D is possibly TRBD1 (5 bases). V was shortened by 1 base and J by 9 bases, with 18 bases between the two germline ends. The CDR3 totals 16 residues. Germline V gene sequence: CDR1 SEHNR, CDR2 FQNEAQ (reference sequence). In DNA form, the CDR3 reads TGTGCCAGCAGCTTAGATTTCGGGACGGAGAGGAAAAAACTGTTTTTT. This encodes CASSLDFGTERKKLFF.

The genes are TRBV6-1 and TRBJ1-1; D may be TRBD1 (6 bases). V was pared by 6 bases and J by 1 base, with 12 bases between. The germline gives CDR1 MNHNS, CDR2 SASEGT. The CDR3 length is 14 residues. The CDR3 spells CASSRGQGNTEAFF. As DNA, the CDR3 is TGTGCCAGCAGCAGGGGCCAAGGGAACACTGAAGCTTTCTTT.

The chain joins TRBV5-1 to TRBJ1-2; the D is unclear. CDR3 length: 14 residues. Germline CDR1 reads SGHRS; CDR2 reads YFSETQ. V was cut by 5 bases and J by 7 bases, with 18 bases left in between. The DNA for the CDR3 is TGCGCCAGCAGAGAGGAACAGATTCTAGGTGGCTACACCTTC. Protein product: CASREEQILGGYTF.

The chain employs TRBV18 and TRBJ2-3, with TRBD2 identical over 10 bases. With V trimmed by 8 bases and J by 6 bases, 14 bases remained unmatched. The germline CDR1 and CDR2 sequences are KGHSH and LQKENI. The CDR3 sequence is 16 residues long. The DNA of the CDR3 is TGTGCCAGCCTCCCTAGCGGGGGCACTCCCGGGGATACGCAGTATTTT. Protein sequence: CASLPSGGTPGDTQYF.

This chain connects TRBV6-5 to TRBJ1-2; the match to TRBD1 covers 7 bases. This CDR3 comprises 12 residues. Germline lookup yields CDR1 MNHEY and CDR2 SVGAGI. Germline trimming cut 6 bases from V and 6 bases from J; bases unmatched to any gene: 4. This CDR3 is CASSRQGNGYTF. DNA of the CDR3: TGTGCCAGCAGCCGACAGGGAAATGGCTACACCTTC.

The genes are TRBV6-6 and TRBJ1-6; the D gene is possibly TRBD1 (5 bases). CDR3 size: 12 residues. The germline gives CDR1 MNHNY, CDR2 SVGAGI (reference sequence). V was cut by 7 bases and J by 7 bases, with 8 bases left in between. The DNA of the CDR3 is TGTGCCAGCAAAAACAGGAATTCACCCCTCCACTTT. It codes for CASKNRNSPLHF.

This rearrangement joins TRBV5-1 to TRBJ1-5; no clear D gene. This CDR3 spans 13 amino acids. Germline V CDR1 and CDR2: SGHRS, YFSETQ. V lost 0 bases, J lost 6 bases, and 7 bases lay in between. CDR3: CASSLESGQPQHF. The CDR3 nucleotides read TGCGCCAGCAGCTTGGAGAGCGGTCAGCCCCAGCATTTT.

CDR3 bases: TGTGCCAGCAGTTTGAAAGATACGCAGTATTTT. Amino acid sequence: CASSLKDTQYF. The rearrangement uses TRBV28 and TRBJ2-3, with D unresolved. CDR3 length: 11 amino acids. The V end lost 3 bases, the J end lost 5 bases, and 3 bases lay between the germline ends. Germline assignment: CDR1 MDHEN and CDR2 SYDVKM. Full variable domain (rest looked up from reference TRBV28 and TRBJ2-3): DVKVTQSSRYLVKRTGEKVFLECVQDMDHENMFWYRQDPGLGLRLIYFSYDVKMKEKGDIPEGYSVSREKKERFSLILESASTNQTSMYLCASSLKDTQYFGPGTRLTVL.

J is TRBJ2-5 and V is TRBV6-5; 10 bases map to TRBD1. The CDR3 contains 15 residues. Looked up from germline, CDR1 is MNHEY and CDR2 is SVGAGI. V was pared by 6 bases and J by 3 bases, with 7 bases of the junction left unmatched. The CDR3 here is CASRFGTGAEETQYF. As DNA, the CDR3 is TGTGCCAGCAGATTCGGGACAGGGGCGGAAGAGACCCAGTACTTC.